This record covers a single TCR beta chain. As yet, its antigen is unknown. The CDR3 loop spans 15 amino acids. Germline trimming cut 6 bases from V and 6 bases from J; bases unmatched to any gene: 9. Per germline, CDR1 LNHDA and CDR2 SQIVND (reference sequence). This specimen belongs to a study of human thymus T cells. Measured with immunoSEQ multiplex PCR; TCRdb has only the in-frame clones, and not every one. The repertoire includes approximately 46,000 clones, 85% to 95% of them detected once, and under 0.2% sits in the top ten. Samples came from healthy Finnish infants during open corrective cardiac surgery. All available leukocytes, rather than a set cell count, yielded the blood DNA. Findings of the study overall: There appeared to be biased usage of V and J genes in thymic and blood repertoires.

The sequencing sample was made of blood. This TCR derives from a girl less than two years old with a congenital heart defect but otherwise immunologically healthy. The chain recombines TRBV19 with TRBJ1-5; TRBD1 aligns across 9 bases. The CDR3 region is CASRQITGGSQPQHF. The DNA of the CDR3 is TGTGCCAGTAGACAGATAACAGGGGGCAGTCAGCCCCAGCATTTT. Combining the CDR3 with reference TRBV19 and TRBJ1-5 gives the whole variable domain DGGITQSPKYLFRKEGQNVTLSCEQNLNHDAMYWYRQDPGQGLRLIYYSQIVNDFQKGDIAEGYSVSREKKESFPLTVTSAQKNPTAFYLCASRQITGGSQPQHFGDGTRLSIL.